One and the same sample provided the 3 T cell receptor beta chains below, sequenced in a study of shared clonotypes between healthy human individuals. Sequencing used immunoSEQ multiplex PCR; TCRdb keeps in-frame clones, though not all of them. The sample comprises about 1.1 million clones, roughly 80% of which are singletons, and 0.85% to 1% rests with the top ten. The source material was memory CD4+ T cells from PBMCs. Stated subset: CD45RA-negative fraction. These receptors came from a young man in good health. Some clones in this sample may be carry-over from other donors' samples.

This chain joins TRBV7-8 and TRBJ2-3; TRBD1 agrees at 8 bases. Germline loops: CDR1 SGHVS, CDR2 FQNEAQ. CDR3 length: 16 amino acids. With V trimmed by 4 bases and J by 2 bases, 8 bases remained unmatched. CDR3 nucleotide sequence: TGTGCCAGCAGCTCCGACAGGGGAGTGGACACAGATACGCAGTATTTT. Its protein is CASSSDRGVDTDTQYF.

The chain has TRBV5-1 and TRBJ2-1; possible D gene TRBD2, 5 bases. Per the germline V gene, CDR1 is SGHRS and CDR2 is YFSETQ. The length of the CDR3 is 15 residues. Trimming removed 0 bases from V and 8 bases from J, with 15 bases in between. The CDR3 region has the DNA TGCGCCAGCAGCTTGGGACTACCCGGAGCCGATGAGCAGTTCTTC. It is translated as CASSLGLPGADEQFF.

The chain couples TRBV9 to TRBJ2-7; 12 bases align to TRBD2. Per the germline V gene, CDR1 is SGDLS and CDR2 is YYNGEE. Trimming removed 3 bases from V and 7 bases from J; junction bases left unmatched: 8. The CDR3 totals 15 residues. CDR3 nucleotide sequence: TGTGCCAGCAGCGCCCTAGCGGGAGGGCCGCAAGAGCAGTACTTC. This codes for CASSALAGGPQEQYF.